The rows below give T cell receptor beta chains drawn from one sample of a study of identical twins. TCRdb re-called the 5' RACE reads with MiXCR, one entry per CDR3 protein. Among 250,000 to 300,000 distinct CDR3 sequences listed, around 8.8% were seen once. The sample was also linked to a second study, of yellow fever vaccine responses in identical twins.

Sequencing was performed on CD8+ T cells sorted from blood. The receptors shown here come from a young woman in good health. Each CDR3 is given with its conserved first and last residue. A D gene is named only where the DNA matches it firmly. Size is omitted from some rows. Given values are once, few, many or a class for expanded clones.

v_gene	abundance	j_gene	d_gene	CDR3aa	CDR3nt
TRBV7-9	-	TRBJ1-1	-	CASSLEQGMNTEAFF	TGTGCCAGCAGCTTAGAGCAGGGTATGAACACTGAAGCTTTCTTT
TRBV6-5	many	TRBJ1-5	-	CASSYEALGPQHF	TGTGCCAGCAGTTACGAAGCCCTGGGGCCCCAGCATTTT
TRBV4-1	few	TRBJ2-3	-	CASSQAEHTQYF	TGCGCCAGCAGCCAAGCTGAGCATACGCAGTATTTT
TRBV7-2	few	TRBJ2-7	-	CASSLDGTNSYEQYF	TGTGCCAGCAGCTTAGATGGCACCAACTCCTACGAGCAGTACTTC
TRBV10-3	few	TRBJ2-7	-	CAISESSKGVSYEQYF	TGTGCCATCAGTGAGTCTAGTAAGGGTGTTTCCTACGAGCAGTACTTC
TRBV4-1	-	TRBJ2-1	TRBD1	CASSHPGQGRSYNEQFF	TGCGCCAGCAGCCACCCAGGACAGGGACGCTCCTACAATGAGCAGTTCTTC
TRBV3-1	many	TRBJ2-7	-	CASSSRWDGNYEQYF	TGTGCCAGCAGCTCAAGGTGGGACGGAAACTACGAGCAGTACTTC
TRBV27	-	TRBJ2-1	TRBD2	CASGVSGSQYNEQFF	TGTGCCAGCGGAGTTAGCGGGAGCCAGTACAATGAGCAGTTCTTC
TRBV29-1	few	TRBJ2-1	TRBD2	CSVVLAGGWEQFF	TGCAGCGTTGTACTAGCGGGAGGGTGGGAGCAGTTCTTC
TRBV6-2/TRBV6-3	many	TRBJ2-7	TRBD2	CASSYSPQAGGSSYEQYF	TGTGCCAGCAGTTACTCGCCCCAAGCGGGGGGGAGCTCCTACGAGCAGTACTTC
TRBV5-6	-	TRBJ1-1	-	CASSPGGGAEDTEAFF	TGTGCCAGCAGCCCGGGCGGGGGGGCGGAAGACACTGAAGCTTTCTTT
TRBV20-1	-	TRBJ2-7	-	CSAGDNYEQYF	TGCAGTGCTGGTGACAACTACGAGCAGTACTTC
TRBV24-1	-	TRBJ2-3	-	CATSDKLEESQYF	TGTGCCACCAGTGATAAACTAGAGGAATCGCAGTATTTT
TRBV4-3	-	TRBJ2-6	-	CASSQDGANVLTF	TGCGCCAGCAGCCAAGATGGGGCCAACGTCCTGACTTTC
TRBV5-6	few	TRBJ2-2	-	CASSLVADNTGELFF	TGTGCCAGCAGCTTGGTGGCAGACAACACCGGGGAGCTGTTTTTT
TRBV6-2/TRBV6-3	few	TRBJ2-1	-	CASGLGSEQFF	TGTGCCAGCGGTCTAGGCTCTGAGCAGTTCTTC
TRBV12-3/TRBV12-4	many	TRBJ2-5	TRBD2	CASSLRTSWETQYF	TGTGCCAGCAGTCTACGGACTAGTTGGGAGACCCAGTACTTC
TRBV9	-	TRBJ2-7	TRBD2	CASSVSGGGSYEQYF	TGTGCCAGCAGCGTATCCGGGGGGGGCTCCTACGAGCAGTACTTC
TRBV5-5	many	TRBJ2-1	-	CASSLGRNYNEQFF	TGTGCCAGCAGCTTGGGACGGAATTACAATGAGCAGTTCTTC
TRBV29-1	-	TRBJ2-1	-	CSVEGFRTGSSYNEQFF	TGCAGCGTTGAAGGTTTTCGCACGGGCAGCTCCTACAATGAGCAGTTCTTC
TRBV5-1	many	TRBJ2-1	-	CASSLWQPNEQFF	TGCGCCAGCAGCTTGTGGCAGCCCAATGAGCAGTTCTTC
TRBV5-5	many	TRBJ1-5	-	CASSLDWNQPQHF	TGTGCCAGCAGTTTAGACTGGAATCAGCCCCAGCATTTT
TRBV24-1	few	TRBJ1-2	-	CATSDHNTNNYGYTF	TGTGCCACCAGTGATCACAACACGAATAACTATGGCTACACCTTC
TRBV5-1	many	TRBJ2-5	-	CASSLNQETQYF	TGCGCCAGCAGCTTGAACCAAGAGACCCAGTACTTC
TRBV7-9	-	TRBJ2-7	-	CASSLEADYEQYF	TGTGCCAGCAGCTTAGAAGCAGACTACGAGCAGTACTTC
TRBV4-1	many	TRBJ1-2	-	CASSQDLLQGSNYGYTF	TGCGCCAGCAGCCAAGATCTTTTACAGGGATCCAACTATGGCTACACCTTC
TRBV7-2	once	TRBJ2-3	TRBD2	CASSSIAGGLDTQYF	TGTGCCAGCAGCTCCATAGCGGGAGGGCTGGATACGCAGTATTTT
TRBV20-1	-	TRBJ2-7	-	CSARDEGESSYEQYF	TGCAGTGCTAGAGACGAGGGGGAGTCATCCTACGAGCAGTACTTC
TRBV6-2/TRBV6-3	-	TRBJ1-1	TRBD1	CASSTWDRPLNTEAFF	TGTGCCAGCAGCACCTGGGACAGGCCTTTGAACACTGAAGCTTTCTTT
TRBV7-6	few	TRBJ2-1	TRBD1	CASSLPSDREEDEQFF	TGTGCCAGCAGCTTACCGTCGGACAGGGAAGAGGATGAGCAGTTCTTC
TRBV15	-	TRBJ2-1	-	CATNNRQDHKAFF	TGTGCCACCAACAACCGACAGGACCACAAGGCGTTCTTC
TRBV12-3/TRBV12-4	many	TRBJ2-7	-	CASSLIAGRASEQYF	TGTGCCAGCAGTTTAATTGCGGGACGGGCCTCCGAGCAGTACTTC
TRBV9	-	TRBJ2-2	-	CASSMSGGANTGELFF	TGTGCCAGCAGCATGTCAGGGGGGGCTAACACCGGGGAGCTGTTTTTT
TRBV27	few	TRBJ1-2	-	CASGQPYGYTF	TGTGCCAGCGGACAGCCATATGGCTACACCTTC
TRBV5-6	many	TRBJ1-3	-	CASSLGWDKRGNTIYF	TGTGCCAGCAGCTTGGGTTGGGACAAAAGGGGAAACACCATATATTTT
TRBV5-1	few	TRBJ2-3	TRBD2	CASSLDREGSDTQYF	TGCGCCAGCAGCTTGGACCGGGAGGGGTCAGATACGCAGTATTTT
TRBV11-3	-	TRBJ2-3	TRBD1	CASSSRRGTGGKETDTQYF	TGTGCCAGCAGCTCCCGGCGGGGGACAGGGGGAAAAGAAACAGATACGCAGTATTTT
TRBV9	-	TRBJ2-7	-	CASSVGAGSFSYEQYF	TGTGCCAGCAGCGTAGGGGCGGGGTCCTTCTCCTACGAGCAGTACTTC
TRBV6-2/TRBV6-3	few	TRBJ2-2	-	CASSYRFPGELFF	TGTGCCAGCAGTTACCGGTTCCCCGGGGAGCTGTTTTTT
TRBV6-1	-	TRBJ2-5	TRBD2	CASSGTSGSGETQYF	TGTGCCAGCTCAGGGACTAGCGGGAGCGGCGAGACCCAGTACTTC
TRBV4-1	many	TRBJ1-5	-	CASSQAGPYSNQPQHF	TGCGCCAGCAGCCAAGCGGGGCCTTATAGCAATCAGCCCCAGCATTTT
TRBV11-2	-	TRBJ2-7	-	CASSLEPPDGWSEQYF	TGTGCCAGCAGCTTAGAACCTCCCGACGGGTGGAGCGAGCAGTACTTC
TRBV5-5	once	TRBJ2-5	-	CASSPGLLYQETQYF	TGTGCCAGCAGCCCTGGACTGCTGTACCAAGAGACCCAGTACTTC
TRBV7-9	many	TRBJ2-1	-	CASSLGGFDEQFF	TGTGCCAGCAGCTTAGGGGGTTTCGATGAGCAGTTCTTC
TRBV25-1	once	TRBJ2-1	-	CASSATLDTRWGDEQFF	TGTGCCAGCAGTGCGACCCTAGACACCCGGTGGGGTGATGAGCAGTTCTTC
TRBV6-2/TRBV6-3	-	TRBJ2-7	-	CASSFGALLDEQYF	TGTGCCAGCAGTTTCGGGGCCCTTTTGGACGAGCAGTACTTC
TRBV11-2	-	TRBJ2-3	-	CASSHSPIKSTDTQYF	TGTGCCAGCAGCCACAGCCCAATTAAGAGCACAGATACGCAGTATTTT
TRBV2	many	TRBJ2-1	TRBD2	CASSEGAGTTGEQFF	TGTGCCAGCTCCGAAGGAGCGGGGACGACGGGTGAGCAGTTCTTC
TRBV15	few	TRBJ2-1	-	CATSRGEGDLYNEQFF	TGTGCCACCAGCAGAGGTGAAGGGGACTTATACAATGAGCAGTTCTTC
TRBV27	few	TRBJ2-7	TRBD1	CASSPRTGSLMEQYF	TGTGCCAGCAGTCCCCGGACAGGGTCCCTCATGGAACAGTACTTC
TRBV16	few	TRBJ2-5	TRBD2	CASSQSSSGQETQYF	TGTGCCAGCAGCCAATCGTCTAGCGGCCAAGAGACCCAGTACTTC
TRBV6-4	-	TRBJ2-3	TRBD1	CASSVGTEKPTQYF	TGTGCCAGCAGTGTCGGGACAGAGAAACCTACGCAGTATTTT
TRBV7-9	many	TRBJ1-2	-	CASSTGDYGYTF	TGTGCCAGCAGCACCGGTGACTATGGCTACACCTTC
TRBV7-6	few	TRBJ2-7	-	CASSERLDTYEQYF	TGTGCCAGCAGCGAACGACTAGATACCTACGAGCAGTACTTC
TRBV4-2	few	TRBJ2-1	TRBD2	CASSQDAQRGTYNEQFF	TGTGCCAGCAGCCAAGATGCCCAGCGGGGGACCTACAATGAGCAGTTCTTC
TRBV29-1	few	TRBJ1-1	-	CSVVLGRRRDTEAFF	TGCAGCGTGGTACTTGGCAGGAGGCGCGACACTGAAGCTTTCTTT
TRBV7-2	many	TRBJ2-3	-	CASSPGGGTDTQYF	TGTGCCAGCAGCCCCGGGGGCGGCACAGATACGCAGTATTTT
TRBV27	-	TRBJ1-2	TRBD1	CASRMDGDRGIHGYTF	TGTGCCAGCAGGATGGACGGGGACAGGGGTATCCATGGCTACACCTTC
TRBV3-1	few	TRBJ2-2	-	CASSPTGFLSGELFF	TGTGCCAGCAGCCCCACAGGCTTCTTGTCCGGGGAGCTGTTTTTT